Below, 22 T cell receptor beta chains from the same sample are listed, as sequenced in a study of shared clonotypes between healthy human individuals. Libraries were prepared by immunoSEQ multiplex PCR; TCRdb keeps only in-frame clonotypes and omits some of them. The data contain roughly 680,000 clones, 55% to 75% of them singletons. Sequenced: memory CD4+ T cells sorted from blood. Stated subset: CD45RA-negative fraction. The receptors originated from a young woman in good health.

This clone was counted many times. The CDR3 DNA reads TGTGCCAGCGCTCTCGGACAGCCTAATGAAAAACTGTTTTTT. Protein: CASALGQPNEKLFF. J is TRBJ1-4 and V is TRBV28, with D perhaps matching TRBD1 (6 bases). Per germline, CDR1 MDHEN and CDR2 SYDVKM. Trimming removed 8 bases at V and 3 bases at J, with 13 bases between. CDR3 length: 14 residues.

The chain combines TRBV19 with TRBJ2-3; D may match TRBD1 or TRBD2 (7 bases each). Trimming took 5 bases from V and 5 from J, leaving 26 bases between them. Germline CDR1 and CDR2: LNHDA and SQIVND (reference sequence). This CDR3 region has 18 residues. CDR3 sequence reads: CASSPGTALAGVVDTQYF. The CDR3 coding sequence is TGTGCCAGTAGTCCCGGGACAGCCTTAGCGGGTGTGGTAGATACGCAGTATTTT.

The chain recombines TRBV11-2 with TRBJ1-1, with TRBD1 identical over 7 bases. Germline V CDR1 and CDR2: SGHAT, FQNNGV. The CDR3 consists of 13 residues. V trimming: 5 bases; J trimming: 6 bases; junction bases outside the gene matches: 6. Here the CDR3 reads CASSPGQFAEAFF. The CDR3 region has the DNA TGTGCCAGCAGCCCGGGACAGTTCGCTGAAGCTTTCTTT.

Here the CDR3 reads CASSLQGQETQYF. For the CDR3, the DNA is TGTGCCAGCAGCCTACAGGGCCAAGAGACCCAGTACTTC. V gene TRBV5-3 combines with J gene TRBJ2-5; D possibly corresponds to TRBD1 (6 bases). TRBV5-3 has ORF status, its function being uncertain. CDR3 length: 13 amino acids. The V gene lost 8 bases and the J gene lost 1 base, with 12 bases spanning the gap.

The chain links TRBV28 to TRBJ1-5; D call uncertain. V was pared by 8 bases and J by 2 bases, with 19 bases between. The length of the CDR3 is 16 residues. Germline V gives CDR1 MDHEN, CDR2 SYDVKM. In DNA form, the CDR3 reads TGTGCCAGCGGCCCTGGGAGGGCGAGGGGCAATCAGCCCCAGCATTTT. Residues: CASGPGRARGNQPQHF.

In this sample, this clone turned up once. The J gene is TRBJ2-2, the V gene TRBV6-1; no reliable D call. Germline assignment: CDR1 MNHNS and CDR2 SASEGT. V was cut by 9 bases and J by 0 bases, with 8 bases left in between. The CDR3 is 13 residues long. DNA for the CDR3: TGTGCCAGTCAAGACGCGAACACCGGGGAGCTGTTTTTT. Translation gives CASQDANTGELFF.

This chain connects TRBV5-1 to TRBJ1-1; D unclear. The germline gives CDR1 SGHRS, CDR2 YFSETQ. Trimming left V 4 bases short and J 1 base short, with 17 bases between. This CDR3 contains 16 residues. The CDR3 nucleotides read TGCGCCAGCAGCCTCGAATTTTTAGACCCGAACACTGAAGCTTTCTTT. Its translation is CASSLEFLDPNTEAFF. The full variable domain, in which reference TRBV5-1 and TRBJ1-1 provide the parts outside the CDR3, is KAGVTQTPRYLIKTRGQQVTLSCSPISGHRSVSWYQQTPGQGLQFLFEYFSETQRNKGNFPGRFSGRQFSNSRSEMNVSTLELGDSALYLCASSLEFLDPNTEAFFGQGTRLTVV.

The chain is built from TRBV10-3 and TRBJ1-1; tentatively, D is TRBD1 (6 bases). The CDR3 length is 12 residues. With 1 base removed from V and 11 bases from J, the gap between germline ends came to 11 bases. Germline V lookup: CDR1 ENHRY, CDR2 SYGVKD. The CDR3 DNA sequence: TGTGCCATCAGTGAGTACAGGGAGTATGCTTTCTTT. This codes for CAISEYREYAFF.

The V and J genes are TRBV10-2 and TRBJ2-5; perhaps TRBD2 as D (5 bases). With the DNA end fitting TRBJ2-7 better, the J assignment may be wrong. Germline V CDR1 and CDR2: WSHSY, SAAADI. The CDR3 length is 12 residues. CDR3 sequence (DNA): TGCGCCAGCGGAAGAGGGAACTACGAGCAGTACTTC. Encoded protein: CASGRGNYEQYF.

This rearrangement joins TRBV2 to TRBJ1-2; TRBD1 agrees at 9 bases. This CDR3 is built from 14 residues. The J segment lost 2 bases and the V segment lost 6 bases, leaving 4 bases of the junction unmatched. Looked up from germline, CDR1 is SNHLY and CDR2 is FYNNEI. Here the CDR3 DNA reads TGTGCCAGCAGGAAGGACAGGGGAAACTATGGCTACACCTTC. Protein: CASRKDRGNYGYTF.

The rearrangement uses TRBV12-5 and TRBJ1-1; TRBD1 might be the D (5 bases). The length of the CDR3 is 16 residues. Trimming removed 2 bases at V and 1 base at J, with 14 bases between. Looked up from germline, CDR1 is LGHNT and CDR2 is FRNRAP. The CDR3 is CASGLFGAGWNTEAFF. The CDR3, as DNA: TGTGCTAGTGGTTTGTTCGGGGCAGGGTGGAACACTGAAGCTTTCTTT.

J is TRBJ1-2 and V is TRBV4-1; D might be TRBD1 (6 bases). Trimming shortened V by 2 bases and J by 4 bases, and 8 bases separated the two germline ends. This CDR3 comprises 13 residues. Germline assignment: CDR1 MGHRA and CDR2 YSYEKL. The CDR3 spells CASSQQDSYGYTF. Here the CDR3 DNA reads TGCGCCAGCAGCCAACAGGACAGCTATGGCTACACCTTC.

V usage is TRBV19 and J usage is TRBJ2-7; TRBD1 might be the D (5 bases). V was cut by 6 bases and J by 2 bases, with 8 bases left in between. CDR3 size: 12 residues. Germline assignment: CDR1 LNHDA and CDR2 SQIVND (reference sequence). The DNA of the CDR3 is TGTGCCAGTAGCGGACAAACCTACGAGCAGTACTTC. This translates into CASSGQTYEQYF.

The gene calls are TRBV7-2 and TRBJ1-1, with 12 bases fitting TRBD1. Germline V gives CDR1 SGHTA, CDR2 FQGNSA. Trimming cost V 5 bases and J 11 bases; bases outside gene matches: 9. This CDR3 has 14 residues. For the CDR3, the DNA is TGTGCCAGCAGCCCCCCCGGGACAGGGGGCAAGGCTTTCTTT. Residues: CASSPPGTGGKAFF.

The chain uses TRBV5-4 and TRBJ2-3, with 9 bases identical to TRBD2. This CDR3 contains 15 residues. Looked up from germline, CDR1 is SGHNT and CDR2 is YYREEE (reference sequence). Losses at the gene ends were 0 bases for V and 4 bases for J; bases not matched to a gene: 3. CDR3 in amino acids: CASSLDSGSSDTQYF. CDR3 nucleotide sequence: TGTGCCAGCAGCTTGGATAGCGGGAGTTCAGATACGCAGTATTTT.

This chain uses TRBV11-2 with TRBJ1-5; D is uncertain. This CDR3 has 13 amino acids. The germline CDR1 and CDR2 sequences are SGHAT and FQNNGV. V lost 3 bases and J 3 bases, leaving 6 bases between the germline ends. This CDR3 is CASSLGTNQPQHF. Here the CDR3 DNA reads TGTGCCAGCAGCTTGGGTACCAATCAGCCCCAGCATTTT.

The chain has TRBV9 and TRBJ2-3; D is possibly TRBD2 (6 bases). The germline V gene encodes CDR1 SGDLS and CDR2 YYNGEE. CDR3 size: 14 residues. Trimming cost V 3 bases and J 2 bases, with 10 bases left between them. For the CDR3, the DNA is TGTGCCAGCAGCGCGGGACTGCTCACAGATACGCAGTATTTT. Translated: CASSAGLLTDTQYF.

The V gene is TRBV10-1, the J gene TRBJ2-3; D ambiguous. Germline lookup yields CDR1 WNHNN and CDR2 SYGVQD (reference sequence). V was clipped by 1 base and J by 0 bases, with 11 bases between them. The length of the CDR3 is 16 residues. As DNA, the CDR3 is TGCGCCAGCAGTGAGTACCCAGAAACCAGCACAGATACGCAGTATTTT. As protein: CASSEYPETSTDTQYF.

The J gene is TRBJ2-2, the V gene TRBV15; 13 bases map to TRBD2. CDR3 length: 18 residues. V dropped 2 bases and J dropped 3; count of bases not matched to a gene: 6. Germline V gene lookup returns CDR1 LNHNV and CDR2 YYDKDF (reference sequence). This CDR3 reads CATSRKGTSGVYTGELFF. Written as DNA, the CDR3 is TGTGCCACCAGCAGAAAAGGGACTAGCGGGGTTTACACCGGGGAGCTGTTTTTT. The full variable domain, rest sourced from reference TRBV15 and TRBJ2-2, is DAMVIQNPRYQVTQFGKPVTLSCSQTLNHNVMYWYQQKSSQAPKLLFHYYDKDFNNEADTPDNFQSRRPNTSFCFLDIRSPGLGDTAMYLCATSRKGTSGVYTGELFFGEGSRLTVL.

The genes are TRBV7-8 and TRBJ2-3; 11 bases map to TRBD1. CDR3 size: 16 residues. J lost 3 bases, V lost 5 bases, and 7 bases had no gene match. The V gene's germline CDR1 is SGHVS and CDR2 FQNEAQ. The CDR3: CASSAPGQGGTDTQYF. The CDR3 bases are TGTGCCAGCAGCGCCCCGGGACAGGGGGGGACAGATACGCAGTATTTT. Based on the CDR3 plus reference TRBV7-8 and TRBJ2-3, the full variable domain is GAGVSQSPRYKVAKRGQDVALRCDPISGHVSLFWYQQALGQGPEFLTYFQNEAQLDKSGLPSDRFFAERPEGSVSTLKIQRTQQEDSAVYLCASSAPGQGGTDTQYFGPGTRLTVL.

V and J are TRBV5-5 and TRBJ2-7, with 10 nucleotides matching TRBD2. The germline V gene encodes CDR1 SGHKS and CDR2 YYEKEE (reference sequence). After removal of 1 base from V and 0 bases from J, the junction contained 1 base not matched to a gene. This CDR3 is built from 15 residues. The DNA of the CDR3 is TGTGCCAGCAGCTTGCTAGCGGGGGTCTCCTACGAGCAGTACTTC. This codes for CASSLLAGVSYEQYF. Complete variable domain (other parts from reference TRBV5-5 and TRBJ2-7): DAGVTQSPTHLIKTRGQQVTLRCSPISGHKSVSWYQQVLGQGPQFIFQYYEKEERGRGNFPDRFSARQFPNYSSELNVNALLLGDSALYLCASSLLAGVSYEQYFGPGTRLTVT.

The rearrangement links TRBV11-2 to TRBJ2-7; 7 bases agree with TRBD1. The J segment lost 5 bases and the V segment lost 5 bases, leaving 12 bases of the junction unmatched. Per germline, CDR1 SGHAT and CDR2 FQNNGV. CDR3 length: 15 residues. The CDR3 sequence is CASSPTGQDDNEQYF. The DNA for the CDR3 is TGTGCCAGCAGCCCAACCGGACAGGACGATAACGAGCAGTACTTC. The full variable domain, its missing parts supplied by reference TRBV11-2 and TRBJ2-7, is EAGVAQSPRYKIIEKRQSVAFWCNPISGHATLYWYQQILGQGPKLLIQFQNNGVVDDSQLPKDRFSAERLKGVDSTLKIQPAKLEDSAVYLCASSPTGQDDNEQYFGPGTRLTVT.